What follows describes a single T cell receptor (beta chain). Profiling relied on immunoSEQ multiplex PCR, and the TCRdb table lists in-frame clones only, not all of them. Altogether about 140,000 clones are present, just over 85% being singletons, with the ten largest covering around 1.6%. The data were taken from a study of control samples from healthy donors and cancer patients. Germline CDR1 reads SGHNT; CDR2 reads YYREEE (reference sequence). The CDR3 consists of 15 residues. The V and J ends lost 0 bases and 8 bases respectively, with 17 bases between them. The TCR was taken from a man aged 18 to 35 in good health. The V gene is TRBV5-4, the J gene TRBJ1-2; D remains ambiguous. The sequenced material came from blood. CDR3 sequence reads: CASSLAFGEPSGYTF. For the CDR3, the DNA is TGTGCCAGCAGCTTGGCCTTTGGAGAGCCATCGGGCTACACCTTC.